This T cell receptor (beta chain) appears in the sequencing data of a study of OX40 agonist ivuxolimab in advanced cancers. V shed 2 bases and J shed 2 bases, with 16 bases lying between them. Germline V lookup: CDR1 MNHNS, CDR2 SASEGT. The CDR3 is 18 amino acids. The method was immunoSEQ multiplex PCR; TCRdb's version includes in-frame clones alone and lacks a portion of them. Among 35,000 to 40,000 clones listed, roughly 82% were seen once. Sampled blood was obtained at baseline, cycle 4 day 1, and cycle 7 day 1. To note about this clone: The antigen remains undetermined.

Study outcomes and limitations: It was also the case that some nonresponders had low normalized T-cell clonal expansion.

The rearrangement links TRBV6-1 to TRBJ2-6, with D uncertain. The sample in question was CD4+ or CD8+ T cells sorted from blood, obtained in a trial of the OX40 agonist ivuxolimab. The sequence was obtained from an adult with an advanced solid tumor such as melanoma, head and neck, liver or kidney cancer. CDR3 in DNA: TGTGCCAGCAGTGAATCGGGTACCAGAAGGACTGGGGCCAACGTCCTGACTTTC. Protein: CASSESGTRRTGANVLTF.